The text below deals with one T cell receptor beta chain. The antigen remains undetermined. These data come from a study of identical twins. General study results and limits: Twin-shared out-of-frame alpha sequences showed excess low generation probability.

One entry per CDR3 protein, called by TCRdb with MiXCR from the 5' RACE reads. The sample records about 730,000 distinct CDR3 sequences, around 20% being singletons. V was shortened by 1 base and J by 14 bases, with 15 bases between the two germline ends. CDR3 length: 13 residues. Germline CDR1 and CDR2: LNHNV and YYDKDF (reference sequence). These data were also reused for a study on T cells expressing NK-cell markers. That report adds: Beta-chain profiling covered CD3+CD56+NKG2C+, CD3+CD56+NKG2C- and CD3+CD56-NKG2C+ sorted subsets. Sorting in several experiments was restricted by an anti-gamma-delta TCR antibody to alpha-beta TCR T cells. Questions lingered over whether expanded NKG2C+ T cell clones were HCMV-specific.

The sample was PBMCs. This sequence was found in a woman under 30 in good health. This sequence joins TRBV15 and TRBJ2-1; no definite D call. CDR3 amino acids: CATSRGAAVEKFF. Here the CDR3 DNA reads TGTGCCACCAGCAGAGGGGCGGCGGTGGAGAAGTTCTTC. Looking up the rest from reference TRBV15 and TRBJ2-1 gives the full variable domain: DAMVIQNPRYQVTQFGKPVTLSCSQTLNHNVMYWYQQKSSQAPKLLFHYYDKDFNNEADTPDNFQSRRPNTSFCFLDIRSPGLGDTAMYLCATSRGAAVEKFFGPGTRLTVL.